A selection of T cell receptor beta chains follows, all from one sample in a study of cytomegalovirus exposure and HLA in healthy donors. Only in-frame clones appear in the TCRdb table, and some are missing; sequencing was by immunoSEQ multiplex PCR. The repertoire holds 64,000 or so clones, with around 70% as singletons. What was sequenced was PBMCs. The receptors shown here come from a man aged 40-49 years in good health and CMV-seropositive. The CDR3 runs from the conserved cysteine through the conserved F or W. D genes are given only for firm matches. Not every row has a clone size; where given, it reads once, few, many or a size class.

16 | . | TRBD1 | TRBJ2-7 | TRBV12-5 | CASGFLRGQGRDEQYF | TGTGCTAGTGGTTTCCTAAGGGGACAGGGGCGGGACGAGCAGTACTTC
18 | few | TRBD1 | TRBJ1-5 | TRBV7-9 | CASSLEQGVSPSNQPQHF | TGTGCCAGCAGCTTAGAACAGGGGGTATCTCCAAGCAATCAGCCCCAGCATTTT
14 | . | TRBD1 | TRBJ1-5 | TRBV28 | CASSAGLTRGAQHF | TGTGCCAGCAGCGCAGGACTGACCAGGGGGGCCCAGCATTTT
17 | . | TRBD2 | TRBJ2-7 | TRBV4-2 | CASSQSAGGRRANEQYF | TGTGCCAGCAGCCAATCGGCCGGCGGGAGACGGGCTAACGAGCAGTACTTC
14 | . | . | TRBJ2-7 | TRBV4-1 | CASSQALEGYEQYF | TGCGCCAGCAGCCAAGCACTAGAAGGCTACGAGCAGTACTTC
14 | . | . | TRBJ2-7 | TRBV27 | CASSLGQGSYEQYF | TGTGCCAGCAGTTTAGGCCAGGGATCCTACGAGCAGTACTTC
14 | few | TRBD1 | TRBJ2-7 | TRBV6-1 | CASSPDRARNEQYF | TGTGCCAGCAGCCCCGACAGGGCCAGGAACGAGCAGTACTTC
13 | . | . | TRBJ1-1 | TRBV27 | CASSFSRNTEAFF | TGTGCCAGCAGTTTCTCCAGGAACACTGAAGCTTTCTTT
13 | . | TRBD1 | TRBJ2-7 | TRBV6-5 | CASRQQGTYEQYF | TGTGCCAGCAGGCAACAGGGGACCTACGAGCAGTACTTC
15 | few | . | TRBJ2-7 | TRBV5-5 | CASSRSDGNSYEQYF | TGTGCCAGCAGCCGTTCGGACGGGAACTCCTACGAGCAGTACTTC
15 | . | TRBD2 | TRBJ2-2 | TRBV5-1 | CASSLTSGPPGELFF | TGCGCCAGCAGCTTGACTAGCGGGCCCCCCGGGGAGCTGTTTTTT
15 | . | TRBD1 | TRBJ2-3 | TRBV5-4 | CASSLGQGSTDTQYF | TGTGCCAGCAGCTTGGGACAGGGGAGCACAGATACGCAGTATTTT
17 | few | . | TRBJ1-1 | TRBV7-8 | CASSVGQIPLRNTEAFF | TGTGCCAGCAGCGTTGGACAGATCCCTCTCAGGAACACTGAAGCTTTCTTT
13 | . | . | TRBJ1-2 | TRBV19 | CASTEGFNYGYTF | TGTGCCAGTACGGAGGGATTTAACTATGGCTACACCTTC
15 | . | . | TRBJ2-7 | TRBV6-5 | CATQNLGQLHREQYF | TGTGCCACCCAAAACCTCGGACAGCTTCACCGCGAGCAGTACTTC
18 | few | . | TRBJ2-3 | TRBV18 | CASSSTAGYHTSTDTQYF | TGTGCCAGCTCATCCACAGCAGGATACCACACTAGCACAGATACGCAGTATTTT
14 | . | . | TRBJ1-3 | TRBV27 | CASSLLGEGNTIYF | TGTGCCAGCAGTTTACTGGGAGAAGGAAACACCATATATTTT
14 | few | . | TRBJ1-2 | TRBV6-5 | CASSHSTGPYGYTF | TGTGCCAGCAGCCATTCGACAGGCCCCTATGGCTACACCTTC
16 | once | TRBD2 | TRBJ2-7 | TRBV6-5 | CASSYSGAGEGYEQYF | TGTGCCAGCAGTTACTCGGGTGCGGGAGAGGGCTACGAGCAGTACTTC
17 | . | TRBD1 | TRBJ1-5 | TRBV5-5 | CASSLGRGHDSNQPQHF | TGTGCCAGCAGCTTGGGCAGGGGGCATGATAGCAATCAGCCCCAGCATTTT